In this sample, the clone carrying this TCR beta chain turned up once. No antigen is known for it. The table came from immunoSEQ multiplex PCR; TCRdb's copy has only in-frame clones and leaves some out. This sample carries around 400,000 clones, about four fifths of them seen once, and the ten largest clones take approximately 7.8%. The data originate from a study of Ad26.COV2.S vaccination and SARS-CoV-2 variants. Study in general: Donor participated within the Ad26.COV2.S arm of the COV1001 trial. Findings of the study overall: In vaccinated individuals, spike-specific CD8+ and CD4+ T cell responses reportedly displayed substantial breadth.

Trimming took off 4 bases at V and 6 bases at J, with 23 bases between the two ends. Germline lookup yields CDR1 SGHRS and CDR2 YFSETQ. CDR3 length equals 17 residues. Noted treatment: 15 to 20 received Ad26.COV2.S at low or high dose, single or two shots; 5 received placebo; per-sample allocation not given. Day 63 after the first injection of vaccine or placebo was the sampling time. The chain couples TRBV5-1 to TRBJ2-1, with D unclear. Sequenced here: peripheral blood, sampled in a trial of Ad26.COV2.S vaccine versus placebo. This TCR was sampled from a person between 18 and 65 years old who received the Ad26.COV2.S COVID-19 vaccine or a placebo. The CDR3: CASSTPFAAAPGNEQFF. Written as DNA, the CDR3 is TGCGCCAGCAGCACCCCATTCGCGGCCGCCCCGGGCAATGAGCAGTTCTTC.